The rows below give T cell receptor beta chains drawn from one sample of a study of T-cell reconstitution after alpha-beta-depleted transplantation in children. TCRdb reprocessed the PCR reads via MiXCR and lists one record per CDR3 protein. The sample contains 150,000 to 200,000 distinct CDR3 sequences, about 6% of which appear only once. The sample consisted of PBMCs, taken before TCRalphabeta/CD19-depleted stem cell transplant. These receptor sequences come from a girl under three years old with combined immunodeficiency, due to receive a stem cell transplant. CDR3s include the opening cysteine and the closing phenylalanine or tryptophan. The order of the fields is V gene, D gene, clone size, J gene, CDR3 DNA, CDR3 protein. A D gene is named only where the DNA matches it firmly. The size field is filled for only some rows; it gives once, few, many or a size class.

TRBV7-2,-,many,TRBJ2-3,TGTGCCAGCAGCTTAGAGTCTGGGGATACGCAGTATTTT,CASSLESGDTQYF
TRBV20-1,-,many,TRBJ2-5,TGCAGTGCTAGAAACCCCAGGGGGGCGGAGACCCAGTACTTC,CSARNPRGAETQYF
TRBV4-1,TRBD1,many,TRBJ1-6,TGCGCCAGCAGCCAAATCATACAGGGGCTTAACGGGCATTCACCCCTCCACTTT,CASSQIIQGLNGHSPLHF
TRBV3-1,TRBD1,-,TRBJ2-2,TGTGCCAGCAGCCTCAATCACCGGGACAGGGGCACCGGGGAGCTGTTTTTT,CASSLNHRDRGTGELFF
TRBV27,TRBD1,many,TRBJ2-7,TGTGCCAGCAGCCGGACAGGGGTGACCTACGAGCAGTACTTC,CASSRTGVTYEQYF
TRBV5-1,-,few,TRBJ1-2,TGCGCCAGCAGCTTCTCCGATGGGACGTTTCAAGGCTACACCTTC,CASSFSDGTFQGYTF
TRBV4-3,TRBD2,few,TRBJ2-1,TGCGCCAGCAGCCAAGAGGGCCTAGCGGGAACTGAGCAGTTCTTC,CASSQEGLAGTEQFF
TRBV9,TRBD1,many,TRBJ1-1,TGTGCCAGCAGCGTAATGGGGACAGCCAACACTGAAGCTTTCTTT,CASSVMGTANTEAFF
TRBV7-9,-,-,TRBJ2-7,TGTGCCAGCAGCGCTGGGGTTACGAGCTCCTACGAGCAGTACTTC,CASSAGVTSSYEQYF
TRBV28,-,many,TRBJ1-1,TGTTCCAGCAGGTCCTCGTACAGGCTAAGGGACACTGAAGCTTTCTTT,CSSRSSYRLRDTEAFF
TRBV28,-,many,TRBJ1-5,TGTGCCAGCAGTCCTATGGACGGGTCAATGGCCCAGCATTTT,CASSPMDGSMAQHF
TRBV4-1,-,many,TRBJ2-7,TGCGCCAGCAGCCAGCTAGGGGGGACGGCATATTACGAGCAGTACTTC,CASSQLGGTAYYEQYF
TRBV12-3/TRBV12-4,-,-,TRBJ2-3,TGTGCCAGCAGCTCCCCCAGCAAGCCGAGCACAGATACGCAGTATTTT,CASSSPSKPSTDTQYF
TRBV15,-,many,TRBJ2-1,TGTGCCACCGCTCCGCAGCGGAGCTCCTACAATGAGCAGTTCTTC,CATAPQRSSYNEQFF
TRBV7-2,-,many,TRBJ2-2,TGTGCCAGCAGCCTTCCCCATCTCGCGGGGGAGCTGTTTTTT,CASSLPHLAGELFF
TRBV4-2,-,many,TRBJ2-3,TGTGCCAGCAGCGTCCGGGACTCCCTCGGTACGCAGTATTTT,CASSVRDSLGTQYF